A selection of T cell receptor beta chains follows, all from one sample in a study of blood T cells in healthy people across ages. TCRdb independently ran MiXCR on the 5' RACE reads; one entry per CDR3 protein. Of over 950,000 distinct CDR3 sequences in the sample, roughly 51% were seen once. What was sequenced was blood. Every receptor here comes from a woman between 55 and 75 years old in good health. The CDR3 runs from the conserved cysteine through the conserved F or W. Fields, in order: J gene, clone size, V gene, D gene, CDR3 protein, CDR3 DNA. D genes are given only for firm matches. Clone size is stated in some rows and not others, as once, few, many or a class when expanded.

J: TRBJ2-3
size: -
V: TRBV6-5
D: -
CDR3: CASRWSAEPSTDTQYF
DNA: TGTGCCAGCAGATGGTCGGCAGAACCTAGCACAGATACGCAGTATTTT

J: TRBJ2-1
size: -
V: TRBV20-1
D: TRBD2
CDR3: CSVLGLAGPNEQFF
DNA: TGCAGTGTCTTAGGACTAGCGGGGCCAAATGAGCAGTTCTTC

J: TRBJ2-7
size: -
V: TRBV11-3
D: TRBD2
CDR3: CASSLGNWEQGTSEYEQYF
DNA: TGTGCCAGCAGCTTGGGAAATTGGGAACAGGGGACTAGCGAGTACGAGCAGTACTTC

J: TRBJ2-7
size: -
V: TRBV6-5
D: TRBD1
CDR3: CASSYSTTQGDYEQYF
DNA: TGTGCCAGCAGTTACTCGACGACCCAGGGGGACTACGAGCAGTACTTC

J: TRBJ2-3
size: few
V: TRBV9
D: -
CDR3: CASSVDTNTDTQYF
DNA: TGTGCCAGCAGCGTGGACACAAACACAGATACGCAGTATTTT

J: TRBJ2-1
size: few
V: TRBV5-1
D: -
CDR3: CASSTDRTYNEQFF
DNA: TGCGCCAGCAGCACCGACAGAACCTACAATGAGCAGTTCTTC

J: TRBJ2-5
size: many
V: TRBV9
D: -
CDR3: CASSAGPQETQYF
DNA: TGTGCCAGCAGCGCGGGACCACAAGAGACCCAGTACTTC

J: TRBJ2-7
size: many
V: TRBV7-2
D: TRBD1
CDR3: CASSLTGTGVYEQYF
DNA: TGTGCCAGCAGTTTGACCGGGACAGGAGTCTACGAGCAGTACTTC

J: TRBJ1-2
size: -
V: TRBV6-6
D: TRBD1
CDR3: CASSYGTGNYGYTF
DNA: TGTGCCAGCAGTTACGGGACAGGGAACTATGGCTACACCTTC

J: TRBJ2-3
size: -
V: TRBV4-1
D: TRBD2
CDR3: CASSPSGREGTDTQYF
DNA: TGCGCCAGCAGCCCCTCCGGGCGGGAGGGCACAGATACGCAGTATTTT

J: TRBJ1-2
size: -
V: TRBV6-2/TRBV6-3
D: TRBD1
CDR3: CASTADRGYGYTF
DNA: TGTGCCAGCACCGCGGACAGGGGCTATGGCTACACCTTC

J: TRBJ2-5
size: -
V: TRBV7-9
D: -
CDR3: CASSSVTGFQETQYF
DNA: TGTGCCAGCAGCTCCGTAACAGGGTTTCAAGAGACCCAGTACTTC

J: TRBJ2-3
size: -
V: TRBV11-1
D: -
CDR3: CASSLGRGDTQYF
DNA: TGTGCCAGCAGCTTGGGGCGTGGAGATACGCAGTATTTT

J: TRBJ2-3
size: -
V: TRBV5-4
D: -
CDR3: CASSLGGKSTDTQYF
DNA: TGTGCCAGCAGCTTGGGCGGGAAAAGCACAGATACGCAGTATTTT

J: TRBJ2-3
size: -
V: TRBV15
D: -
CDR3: CATQTEGADTQYF
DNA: TGTGCCACCCAGACTGAGGGTGCAGATACGCAGTATTTT

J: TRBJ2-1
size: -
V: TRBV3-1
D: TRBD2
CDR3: CASHSGKSSYNEQFF
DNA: TGTGCCAGCCATAGCGGGAAAAGCTCCTACAATGAGCAGTTCTTC

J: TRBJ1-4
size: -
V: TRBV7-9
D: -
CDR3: CASSQSGTTRQGSNEKLFF
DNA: TGTGCCAGCAGCCAATCCGGGACGACTCGACAAGGATCTAATGAAAAACTGTTTTTT

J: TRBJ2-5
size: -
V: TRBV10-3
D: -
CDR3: CAISEAVAGETQYF
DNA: TGTGCCATCAGTGAGGCGGTAGCTGGAGAGACCCAGTACTTC

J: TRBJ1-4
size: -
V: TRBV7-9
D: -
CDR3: CASSLASGRHEKLFF
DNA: TGTGCCAGCAGCTTAGCTTCGGGGCGTCATGAAAAACTGTTTTTT

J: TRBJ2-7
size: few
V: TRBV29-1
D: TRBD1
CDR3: CSQYRQGARLLAPSYEQYF
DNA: TGCAGCCAGTATCGACAGGGGGCCCGTCTACTAGCCCCTAGTTACGAGCAGTACTTC

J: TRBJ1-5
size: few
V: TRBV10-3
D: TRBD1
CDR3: CAISANRDRPGRLVSQPQHF
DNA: TGTGCCATCAGCGCAAACCGGGACAGGCCGGGAAGACTGGTTTCGCAGCCCCAGCATTTT

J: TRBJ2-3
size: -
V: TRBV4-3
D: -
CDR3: CASSQQYSGFTSTDTQYF
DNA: TGCGCCAGCAGCCAACAGTACAGCGGGTTTACTAGCACAGATACGCAGTATTTT

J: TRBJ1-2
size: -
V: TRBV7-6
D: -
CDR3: CASSLAPRLANYGYTF
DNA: TGTGCCAGCAGCTTAGCGCCCAGACTAGCTAACTATGGCTACACCTTC

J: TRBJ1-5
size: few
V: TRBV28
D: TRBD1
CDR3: CASSGPGQVVVSNQPQHF
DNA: TGTGCCAGCAGTGGACCGGGACAGGTAGTCGTTAGCAATCAGCCCCAGCATTTT

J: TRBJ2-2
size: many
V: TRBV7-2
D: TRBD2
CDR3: CASSGASGRNTGELFF
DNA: TGTGCCAGCAGCGGGGCTAGCGGGAGGAACACCGGGGAGCTGTTTTTT

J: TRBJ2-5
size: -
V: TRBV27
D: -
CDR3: CASSSFRHQETQYF
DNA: TGTGCCAGCAGTTCCTTCCGGCACCAAGAGACCCAGTACTTC

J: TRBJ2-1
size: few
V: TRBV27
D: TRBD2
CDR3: CASKGAGDSYNEQFF
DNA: TGTGCCAGCAAAGGGGCGGGAGATTCCTACAATGAGCAGTTCTTC

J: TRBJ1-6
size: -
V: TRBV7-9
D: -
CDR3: CASSLEGTSSPLHF
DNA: TGTGCCAGCAGCTTAGAAGGAACGAGTTCACCCCTCCACTTT

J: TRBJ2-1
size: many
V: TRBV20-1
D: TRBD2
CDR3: CSASLADNQFF
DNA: TGCAGTGCTAGCCTAGCGGATAATCAGTTCTTC

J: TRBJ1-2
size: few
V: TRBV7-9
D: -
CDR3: CASRIEIGGTILYGYTF
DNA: TGTGCCAGCAGGATAGAAATTGGAGGAACTATTCTCTATGGCTACACCTTC

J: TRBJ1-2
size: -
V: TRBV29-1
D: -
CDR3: CSVEDRGNNYGYTF
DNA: TGCAGCGTTGAAGATCGGGGAAACAACTATGGCTACACCTTC

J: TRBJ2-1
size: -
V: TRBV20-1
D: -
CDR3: CSAPPAGPYNEQFF
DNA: TGCAGTGCCCCCCCCGCGGGACCCTACAATGAGCAGTTCTTC

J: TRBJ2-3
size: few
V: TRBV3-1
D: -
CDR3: CASSQAAFYTQYF
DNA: TGTGCCAGCAGCCAAGCGGCCTTCTATACGCAGTATTTT

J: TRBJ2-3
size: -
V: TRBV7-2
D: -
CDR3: CASSLTGDGNTQYF
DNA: TGTGCCAGCAGCTTAACAGGAGACGGGAATACGCAGTATTTT

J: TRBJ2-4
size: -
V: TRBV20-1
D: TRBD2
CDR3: CSANREVLAKNIQYF
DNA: TGCAGTGCTAACCGGGAGGTGCTAGCCAAAAACATTCAGTACTTC

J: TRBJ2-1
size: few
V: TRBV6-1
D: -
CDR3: CASSYEGNEQFF
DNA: TGTGCCAGCAGCTACGAGGGGAATGAGCAGTTCTTC

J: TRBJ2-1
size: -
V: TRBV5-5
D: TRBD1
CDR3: CASSYRGQGNNEQFF
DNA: TGTGCCAGCAGCTATCGAGGACAGGGGAACAATGAGCAGTTCTTC

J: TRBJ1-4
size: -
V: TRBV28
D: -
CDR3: CASGFRGTNEKLFF
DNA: TGTGCCAGCGGCTTCCGAGGAACTAATGAAAAACTGTTTTTT

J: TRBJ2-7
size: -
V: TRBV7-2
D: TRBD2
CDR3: CASSPSGTPVSYEQYF
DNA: TGTGCCAGCAGCCCTAGCGGGACTCCAGTCTCCTACGAGCAGTACTTC

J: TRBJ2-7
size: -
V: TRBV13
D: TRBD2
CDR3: CASSSIPPSGSTYEQYF
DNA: TGTGCCAGCAGCAGCATTCCCCCTAGCGGGAGTACGTACGAGCAGTACTTC

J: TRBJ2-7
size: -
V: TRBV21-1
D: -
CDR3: CASSKTGPARGSYEQYF
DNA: TGTGCCAGCAGCAAAACCGGTCCTGCACGGGGGAGTTACGAGCAGTACTTC

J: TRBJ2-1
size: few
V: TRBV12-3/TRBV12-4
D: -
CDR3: CASRRTAGVANEQFF
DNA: TGTGCCAGCAGACGGACAGCTGGAGTAGCGAATGAGCAGTTCTTC

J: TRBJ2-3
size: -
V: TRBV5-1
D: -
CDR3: CASRTGYLTTDTQYF
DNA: TGCGCCAGCAGAACAGGGTATTTGACCACAGATACGCAGTATTTT

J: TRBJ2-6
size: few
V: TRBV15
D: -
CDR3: CATSSLDSTFSGANVLTF
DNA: TGTGCCACCAGCAGTCTGGACAGTACTTTCTCTGGGGCCAACGTCCTGACTTTC

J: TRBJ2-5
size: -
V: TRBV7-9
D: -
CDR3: CASSLAKAGETQYF
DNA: TGTGCCAGCAGCTTAGCCAAGGCCGGGGAGACCCAGTACTTC

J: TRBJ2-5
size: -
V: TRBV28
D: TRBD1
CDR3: CASSLTGNGETQYF
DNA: TGTGCCAGCAGTCTGACAGGGAATGGTGAGACCCAGTACTTC

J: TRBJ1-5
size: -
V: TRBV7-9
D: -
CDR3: CASSLEGINSNQPQHF
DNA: TGTGCCAGCAGCTTAGAGGGGATTAATAGCAATCAGCCCCAGCATTTT

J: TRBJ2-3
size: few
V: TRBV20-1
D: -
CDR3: CSASTQSFTDTQYF
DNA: TGCAGTGCCAGTACCCAGTCTTTCACAGATACGCAGTATTTT